Here is one T cell receptor beta chain with its context. This sample is part of a study of T cells in women clearing cervical HPV infection. Across the study: For cases, blood was sampled a median approximately 150 days after lesion detection, interquartile range roughly 80 to 200 days. HLA type stays a possible confounder, typing being limited.

Assay: immunoSEQ multiplex PCR; the TCRdb copy retains only in-frame clones and omits some. This sample carries about 19,000 clones, with approximately 5% going to the ten biggest clones. The sequence was collected from a woman aged 18-70 years with a cervical HPV16 infection that either progressed to CIN3+ or cleared (not recorded which). The specimen was blood buffy coat.

The sequenced CDR3 bases are TGCAGTGCCAGACCTGGACAGGGCAATCAGCCC. Its protein is CSARPGQGNQP. The entire CDR3 protein reads CSARPGQGNQPQHF. The chain recombines TRBV20-1 with TRBJ1-5; TRBD1 matches at 7 bases. Read sequence stops 3 residues before the CDR3 end, and the germline J gene provides the missing end. CDR3 size: 14 residues. Per the germline V gene, CDR1 is DFQATT and CDR2 is SNEGSKA (reference sequence). The junction had 7 bases not matched to a gene; V was cut back by 6 bases and J by 2 bases.